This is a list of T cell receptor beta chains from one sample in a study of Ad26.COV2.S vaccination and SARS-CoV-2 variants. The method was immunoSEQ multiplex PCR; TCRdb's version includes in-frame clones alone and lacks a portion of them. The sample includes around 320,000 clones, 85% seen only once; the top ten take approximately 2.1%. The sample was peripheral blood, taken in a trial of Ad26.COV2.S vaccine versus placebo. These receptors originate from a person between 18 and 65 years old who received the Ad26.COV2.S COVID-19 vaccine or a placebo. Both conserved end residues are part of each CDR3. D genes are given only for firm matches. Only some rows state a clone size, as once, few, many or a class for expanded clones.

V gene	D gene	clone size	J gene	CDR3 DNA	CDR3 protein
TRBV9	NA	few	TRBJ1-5	TGTGCCAGCAGCGTAGGAGGTGGGGGGCTTCAGCCCCAGCATTTT	CASSVGGGGLQPQHF
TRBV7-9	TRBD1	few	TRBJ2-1	TGTGCCAGCAGCCACAGACAGGGCAGCTACAATGAGCAGTTCTTC	CASSHRQGSYNEQFF
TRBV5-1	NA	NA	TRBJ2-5	TGCGCCAGCAGCTTGGATAGGGTGACCCAGTACTTC	CASSLDRVTQYF
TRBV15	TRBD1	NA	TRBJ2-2	TGTGCCACTTGGGACAGGGACTCCGGGGAGCTGTTTTTT	CATWDRDSGELFF
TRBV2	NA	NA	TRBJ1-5	TGTGCCAGCAGCGGACGACCTAGCAATCAGCCCCAGCATTTT	CASSGRPSNQPQHF
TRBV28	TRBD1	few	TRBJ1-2	TGTGCCAGCAGGCCCGGGGACAGGGCCTTTAAGGCGGGCTATGGCTACACCTTC	CASRPGDRAFKAGYGYTF
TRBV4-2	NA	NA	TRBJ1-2	TGTGCCAGCAGCCATTCAACCCCGGGCAGGGGTTATGGCTACACCTTC	CASSHSTPGRGYGYTF
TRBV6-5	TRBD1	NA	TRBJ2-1	TGTGCCAGCAGTTACACCGGGACAGGGTCCACGCAGTTCTTC	CASSYTGTGSTQFF
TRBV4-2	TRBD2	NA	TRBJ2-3	TGTGCCAGCAGCCATAGGACTAGCGCCGAAGATACGCAGTATTTT	CASSHRTSAEDTQYF
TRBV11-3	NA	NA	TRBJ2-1	TGTGCCAGCAGCTTAGTCGCAGGGTCCGATGAGCAGTTCTTC	CASSLVAGSDEQFF
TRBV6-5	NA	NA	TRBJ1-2	TGTGCCAGCAGTTACGGGGCCGGAACCTATGGCTACACCTTC	CASSYGAGTYGYTF
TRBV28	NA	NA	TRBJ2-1	TGTGCCAGCAGGCCCCTGGGGGGATCCTACAATGAGCAGTTCTTC	CASRPLGGSYNEQFF
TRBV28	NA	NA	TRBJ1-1	TGTGCCAGCAGTTTATTGGGGGGTGCAGAAGCTTTCTTT	CASSLLGGAEAFF
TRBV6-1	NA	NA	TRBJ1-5	TGTGCCAGCAGTGAAGATATGGGAAATCAGCCCCAGCATTTT	CASSEDMGNQPQHF
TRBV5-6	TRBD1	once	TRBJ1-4	TGTGCCAGCAGCTTCGGGACAGGGAATGAAAAACTGTTTTTT	CASSFGTGNEKLFF
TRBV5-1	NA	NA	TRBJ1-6	TGCGCCAGCAGGGGGACGGTGAATAATTCACCCCTCCACTTT	CASRGTVNNSPLHF
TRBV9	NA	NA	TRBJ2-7	TGTGCCAGCAGCTCACGATACGGAAACTCCTACGAGCAGTACTTC	CASSSRYGNSYEQYF
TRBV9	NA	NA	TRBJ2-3	TGTGCCAGCAGCGTAGGGGTTTCGCACAGGGTTGTCGGAAGCACAGATACGCAGTATTTT	CASSVGVSHRVVGSTDTQYF
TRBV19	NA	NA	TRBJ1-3	TGTGCCAGTAGTATAAGGGGGACTGGAAACACCATATATTTT	CASSIRGTGNTIYF
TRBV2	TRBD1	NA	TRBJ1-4	TGTGCCAGCAGTAAAGAAACAGGGGTTTGGGAAAAACTGTTTTTT	CASSKETGVWEKLFF
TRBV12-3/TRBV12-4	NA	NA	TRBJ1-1	TGTGCCAGCAGCCAGGACAGAACGACTGAAGCTTTCTTT	CASSQDRTTEAFF
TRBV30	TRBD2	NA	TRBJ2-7	TGTGCCTGGAGTGTACTGGTTGGGGAGGGACCCTACGAGCAGTACTTC	CAWSVLVGEGPYEQYF
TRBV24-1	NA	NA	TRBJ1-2	TGTGCCACCCGTGGGGGATCAGACTATGGCTACACCTTC	CATRGGSDYGYTF
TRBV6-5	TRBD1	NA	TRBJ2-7	TGTGCCAGCAGTCGACAGGGGAGCTCCTACGAGCAGTACTTC	CASSRQGSSYEQYF
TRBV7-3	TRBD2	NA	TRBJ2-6	TGTGCCAGCAGCCCGACTCCTGCGGGGGCTGGGGCCAACGTCCTGACTTTC	CASSPTPAGAGANVLTF
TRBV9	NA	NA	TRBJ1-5	TGTGCCAGCAGCGTAGATGCAGGGGGCAATCAGCCCCAGCATTTT	CASSVDAGGNQPQHF
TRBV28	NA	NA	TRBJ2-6	TGTGCCAGCAGTCGTGGGCAGGGCATTAGCTCTGGGGCCAACGTCCTGACTTTC	CASSRGQGISSGANVLTF